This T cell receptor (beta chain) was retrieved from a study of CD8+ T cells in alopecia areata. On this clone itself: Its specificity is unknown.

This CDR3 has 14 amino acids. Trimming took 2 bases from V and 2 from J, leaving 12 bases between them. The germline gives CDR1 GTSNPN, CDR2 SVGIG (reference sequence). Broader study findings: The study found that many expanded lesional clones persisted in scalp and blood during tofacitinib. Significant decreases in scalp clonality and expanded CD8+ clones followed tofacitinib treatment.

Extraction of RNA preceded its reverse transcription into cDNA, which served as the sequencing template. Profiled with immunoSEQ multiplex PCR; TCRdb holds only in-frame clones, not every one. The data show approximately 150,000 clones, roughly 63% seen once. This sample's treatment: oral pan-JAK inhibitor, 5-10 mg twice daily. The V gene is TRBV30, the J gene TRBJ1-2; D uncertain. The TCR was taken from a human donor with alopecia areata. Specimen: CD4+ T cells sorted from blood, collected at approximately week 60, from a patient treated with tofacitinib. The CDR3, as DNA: TGTGCCTGGAGTCCCGGACGGAGAAACTATGGCTACACCTTC. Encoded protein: CAWSPGRRNYGYTF.